These 25 T cell receptor beta chains came from one sample sequenced in a study of shared clonotypes between healthy human individuals. The method was immunoSEQ multiplex PCR; TCRdb's version includes in-frame clones alone and lacks a portion of them. In the table there are over 400,000 clones, more than 75% of which are singletons. Input material: PBMCs. These receptors came from a middle-aged woman in good health. Some clones in this sample may be carry-over from other donors' samples.

This clone occurred a few times. J is TRBJ2-2 and V is TRBV11-3, with D maybe TRBD1 (5 bases). The V gene lost 2 bases and the J gene lost 2 bases, with 12 bases spanning the gap. CDR1 is SGHNT, CDR2 YENEEA, per germline. CDR3 size: 16 residues. The CDR3 sequence: CASSLQGTPNTGELFF. In DNA, the CDR3 is TGTGCCAGCAGCTTACAGGGAACTCCCAACACCGGGGAGCTGTTTTTT.

The rearrangement links TRBV7-2 to TRBJ1-5; D is uncertain. Germline values: CDR1 SGHTA, CDR2 FQGNSA. Trimming took off 5 bases at V and 7 bases at J, with 12 bases between the two ends. This CDR3 region has 13 residues. This CDR3 is CASSLSRDQPQHF. Written as DNA, the CDR3 is TGTGCCAGCAGCCTCAGTCGTGACCAGCCCCAGCATTTT.

The J gene is TRBJ2-5, the V gene TRBV27; 7 bases align to TRBD2. J gave up 7 bases and V 5 bases, and 10 bases lay outside the gene matches. The CDR3 is 14 amino acids. CDR1 is MNHEY, CDR2 SMNVEV, per germline (reference sequence). CDR3 in DNA: TGTGCCAGCAGTGGGGACTATCGAAGGGGGACCCAGTACTTC. Protein sequence: CASSGDYRRGTQYF.

Notes on this clone: This clone may be a read error of a much larger clone one base away. The J gene is TRBJ1-1, the V gene TRBV13; D may be TRBD1 (5 bases). Trimming left V 6 bases short and J 0 bases short, with 17 bases between. This CDR3 comprises 16 residues. Germline V gene lookup returns CDR1 PRHDT and CDR2 FYEKMQ (reference sequence). The CDR3 protein is CASRPGAGLMNTEAFF. The CDR3 bases are TGTGCCAGCAGACCCGGGGCAGGGTTGATGAACACTGAAGCTTTCTTT.

Regarding this clone: Compared with germline, one end of the junction differs, possibly owing to a read error. Distinct nucleotide sequences in the sample also encode this CDR3. The chain uses TRBV5-8 and TRBJ1-5, with D perhaps TRBD1 (5 bases). Germline V CDR1 and CDR2: SGHTS, YDEGEE. The CDR3 covers 13 residues. CDR3 in DNA: TGTGCCAGTAGCTTGGGGCCGGATCAGCCCCAGCATTTT. Residues: CASSLGPDQPQHF.

V gene TRBV27 combines with J gene TRBJ2-1, with D perhaps matching TRBD1 or TRBD2 (5 bases each). V was pared by 2 bases and J by 9 bases, with 14 bases between. This CDR3 has 14 amino acids. Germline V lookup: CDR1 MNHEY, CDR2 SMNVEV (reference sequence). As DNA, the CDR3 is TGTGCCAGCAGTTTAATGGGACGTTCAATTGAGCAGTTCTTC. Its translation is CASSLMGRSIEQFF.

The chain links TRBV4-1 to TRBJ1-1, with D possibly TRBD1 on 6 matching bases. V lost 6 bases and J 5 bases, leaving 13 bases between the germline ends. CDR1 is MGHRA and CDR2 is YSYEKL in the germline V gene. This CDR3 contains 13 residues. The CDR3 loop is CASRDSGRTEAFF. The CDR3 bases are TGCGCCAGCAGGGACAGCGGGAGGACTGAAGCTTTCTTT.

In regard to this clone: The junction differs from germline at one of its ends, possibly a read error. This chain connects TRBV7-2 to TRBJ1-5; 7 bases map to TRBD1. The length of the CDR3 is 15 residues. Germline V gene data show CDR1 as SGHTA and CDR2 as FQGNSA. CDR3 DNA: TGTGCCAGCAGCGGAAGGGACAGCAGCAGTCAGCCCCAGCATTTT. This encodes CASSGRDSSSQPQHF.

J is TRBJ1-1 and V is TRBV6-6; 7 positions match TRBD1. Germline CDR1 MNHNY, CDR2 SVGAGI (reference sequence). The V segment lost 5 bases and the J segment 4 bases; nucleotides outside the gene matches: 4. The CDR3 loop spans 13 amino acids. The chain's CDR3 is CASSRQGITEAFF. The CDR3 bases are TGTGCCAGCAGTCGACAGGGAATCACTGAAGCTTTCTTT.

This clone has a single count. The V gene is TRBV28, the J gene TRBJ1-1, with no clear D. Germline V gene sequence: CDR1 MDHEN, CDR2 SYDVKM. CDR3 size: 12 residues. V gave up 4 bases and J gave up 2 bases, with 5 bases separating them. This CDR3 reads CASSSTNTEAFF. For the CDR3, the DNA is TGTGCCAGCAGTTCAACTAACACTGAAGCTTTCTTT.

V and J are TRBV7-8 and TRBJ2-5; D not resolved. The V and J ends lost 3 bases and 0 bases respectively, with 14 bases between them. CDR1 is SGHVS, CDR2 FQNEAQ, per germline. The length of the CDR3 is 16 residues. CDR3 nucleotides: TGTGCCAGCAGCTTTGGGTCTTTGGCTAACCAAGAGACCCAGTACTTC. Its translation: CASSFGSLANQETQYF.

The V gene is TRBV27, the J gene TRBJ1-1; D gene ambiguous. Per the germline V gene, CDR1 is MNHEY and CDR2 is SMNVEV (reference sequence). The V gene lost 0 bases and the J gene lost 0 bases, with 8 bases spanning the gap. This CDR3 has 15 amino acids. For the CDR3, the DNA is TGTGCCAGCAGTTTATCCACAGTGTTGAACACTGAAGCTTTCTTT. It specifies CASSLSTVLNTEAFF.

This clone was recorded only once. V usage is TRBV29-1 and J usage is TRBJ2-1; TRBD2 matches at 15 bases. Germline CDR1 SQVTM, CDR2 ANQGSEA. This CDR3 has 19 amino acids. Trimming cost V 4 bases and J 7 bases; bases outside gene matches: 17. In DNA, the CDR3 is TGCAGCGTTGCCCTTAGGGGACTAGCGGGAGGTCTATCTCGGAATGAGCAGTTCTTC. This translates into CSVALRGLAGGLSRNEQFF.

This chain uses TRBV7-9 with TRBJ2-3; 14 bases line up with TRBD2. The CDR3 extends over 17 amino acids. Looked up from germline, CDR1 is SEHNR and CDR2 is FQNEAQ (reference sequence). J gave up 5 bases and V 5 bases, and 9 bases lay outside the gene matches. In nucleotides, the CDR3 is TGTGCCAGCAGCGCAGGGACTAGCGGGAGTGCGATAGATACGCAGTATTTT. Translated: CASSAGTSGSAIDTQYF.

CDR3 in DNA: TGCGCCAGCACGGGCAGGGGGGATCACGAGCAGTACTTC. This gives the protein CASTGRGDHEQYF. The chain recombines TRBV5-1 with TRBJ2-7; weak D call: TRBD1 (7 bases). Germline CDR1 and CDR2: SGHRS and YFSETQ. Deletions cut 6 bases from V and 5 bases from J, with 15 bases between. The CDR3 has 13 residues.

This chain links TRBV7-6 with TRBJ2-7; the D gene is possibly TRBD2 (6 bases). The CDR3 consists of 13 residues. Germline loops: CDR1 SGHVS, CDR2 FNYEAQ. The germline V and J ends were trimmed by 3 bases and 4 bases, with 10 bases remaining between them. The CDR3 DNA reads as TGTGCCAGCAGCTTGGAGGGTGGTTACGAGCAGTACTTC. Translated, it gives CASSLEGGYEQYF.

V gene TRBV19 combines with J gene TRBJ2-7; 8 bases map to TRBD2. V trimming: 0 bases; J trimming: 3 bases; junction bases outside the gene matches: 4. The CDR3 length is 15 residues. Germline loops: CDR1 LNHDA, CDR2 SQIVND (reference sequence). CDR3 region: CASSIDGAGGYEQYF. The CDR3 DNA is TGTGCCAGTAGTATAGACGGTGCGGGGGGCTACGAGCAGTACTTC.

In this sample, this clone turned up once. The chain employs TRBV7-2 and TRBJ1-3, with 7 bases lining up with TRBD1. This CDR3 has 15 residues. Per germline, CDR1 SGHTA and CDR2 FQGNSA. V was clipped by 5 bases and J by 0 bases; unmatched bases: 4. The CDR3 DNA reads TGTGCCAGCAGCACTAGGACAGGCTCTGGAAACACCATATATTTT. The encoded protein is CASSTRTGSGNTIYF.

This clone was recorded a few times. The rearrangement uses TRBV11-3 and TRBJ2-5; D remains unclear. This CDR3 is built from 13 residues. Germline V lookup: CDR1 SGHNT, CDR2 YENEEA. V was cut by 0 bases and J by 6 bases, with 8 bases left in between. CDR3 amino acids: CASSLEVGKTQYF. CDR3 nucleotide sequence: TGTGCCAGCAGCTTAGAGGTGGGGAAGACCCAGTACTTC.

This clone was detected only a few times. V usage is TRBV30 and J usage is TRBJ1-1, with D uncertain. This CDR3 has 15 residues. V was shortened by 0 bases and J by 6 bases, with 17 bases between the two germline ends. From germline, CDR1 is GTSNPN and CDR2 SVGIG (reference sequence). The CDR3 loop reads CAWSVWAGYSPEAFF. The CDR3 DNA is TGTGCCTGGAGTGTTTGGGCGGGCTATTCCCCTGAAGCTTTCTTT.

V and J are TRBV12-2 and TRBJ2-2; the D call TRBD1 from the table was never checked on the DNA. TRBV12-2 is labeled a pseudogene. The CDR3 runs 13 residues. DNA for the CDR3: TGCGAACCCCGTAGACATAACACCGGGGAGCTGTTTTTT. It specifies CEPRRHNTGELFF.

The chain uses TRBV19 and TRBJ1-4; no firm D call. This CDR3 contains 15 residues. The germline CDR1 and CDR2 sequences are LNHDA and SQIVND (reference sequence). V was clipped by 5 bases and J by 5 bases, with 15 bases between them. Written as DNA, the CDR3 is TGTGCCAGTAGTCGGCCACAAGAAGCAAATGAAAAACTGTTTTTT. It is translated as CASSRPQEANEKLFF.

The gene calls are TRBV2 and TRBJ2-1; 10 nucleotides line up with TRBD2. The V gene's germline CDR1 is SNHLY and CDR2 FYNNEI. The CDR3 contains 16 residues. V trimming: 9 bases; J trimming: 8 bases; junction bases outside the gene matches: 16. CDR3 protein: CARGTGLAGASDEQFF. The CDR3 DNA reads TGTGCCAGAGGGACTGGGCTAGCGGGAGCGTCGGATGAGCAGTTCTTC.

This clone occurred once. The V gene is TRBV29-1, the J gene TRBJ2-7; 10 bases agree with TRBD2. The germline V gene encodes CDR1 SQVTM and CDR2 ANQGSEA. The CDR3 loop spans 16 amino acids. The V and J ends lost 4 bases and 6 bases, in that order; junction bases with no gene match: 15. This CDR3 reads CSVAGGALAGVGEQYF. In nucleotides, the CDR3 is TGCAGCGTTGCGGGAGGGGCCCTAGCGGGAGTCGGCGAGCAGTACTTC.

The sample holds many counts of this clone. The same CDR3 can be traced to other DNA sequences in this sample. The V and J genes are TRBV10-1 and TRBJ2-7, with 8 bases fitting TRBD2. This CDR3 spans 17 amino acids. The germline V gene encodes CDR1 WNHNN and CDR2 SYGVQD (reference sequence). Trimming removed 0 bases from V and 5 bases from J; junction bases left unmatched: 12. CDR3 nucleotide sequence: TGCGCCAGCAGTGAGTCGACTCAGGAAGCGGGAGTCCACGAGCAGTACTTC. It codes for CASSESTQEAGVHEQYF.